These T cell receptor beta chains were read from a single sample in a study of blood T cell repertoires in COVID-19. TCRdb's table, derived via immunoSEQ multiplex PCR, lists solely in-frame clones and lacks some. The table lists 470,000 or so clones, 80% to 90% of them singletons. Sequenced: peripheral blood. These receptors were taken from a woman aged 25 to 39 with acute or convalescent COVID-19. The CDR3 runs from the conserved cysteine through the conserved F or W. Fields, in order: CDR3 protein, CDR3 DNA, J gene, clone size, D gene, V gene. D genes are given only for firm matches. Expanded clones get a size class; other rows say once, few or many, or leave the size out.

CDR3aa: CASSTTSGGSTDTQYF
CDR3nt: TGTGCCAGCAGTACGACTAGCGGGGGGAGCACAGATACGCAGTATTTT
j_gene: TRBJ2-3
abundance: -
d_gene: TRBD2
v_gene: TRBV9

CDR3aa: CASSPLSTVEQFF
CDR3nt: TGTGCCAGCTCACCGCTTTCGACAGTCGAGCAGTTCTTC
j_gene: TRBJ2-1
abundance: -
d_gene: -
v_gene: TRBV18

CDR3aa: CASSVAPSGGQSTDTQYF
CDR3nt: TGTGCCAGCAGCGTAGCCCCTAGCGGGGGGCAAAGCACAGATACGCAGTATTTT
j_gene: TRBJ2-3
abundance: -
d_gene: TRBD2
v_gene: TRBV9

CDR3aa: CASSSGQVTTEAFF
CDR3nt: TGTGCCAGCAGCTCGGGACAAGTAACCACTGAAGCTTTCTTT
j_gene: TRBJ1-1
abundance: -
d_gene: -
v_gene: TRBV9

CDR3aa: CASSLAPREKLFF
CDR3nt: TGTGCCAGCAGCTTAGCTCCCAGGGAAAAACTGTTTTTT
j_gene: TRBJ1-4
abundance: -
d_gene: -
v_gene: TRBV11-2

CDR3aa: CAWSGLAGTYNEQFF
CDR3nt: TGTGCCTGGAGTGGACTAGCGGGGACCTACAATGAGCAGTTCTTC
j_gene: TRBJ2-1
abundance: -
d_gene: TRBD2
v_gene: TRBV30

CDR3aa: CASSLGTGIQPQHF
CDR3nt: TGTGCCAGCAGCTTGGGGACAGGGATTCAGCCCCAGCATTTT
j_gene: TRBJ1-5
abundance: -
d_gene: TRBD1
v_gene: TRBV5-5

CDR3aa: CASSSPSSYEQYF
CDR3nt: TGTGCCAGCAGTTCCCCGAGCTCCTACGAGCAGTACTTC
j_gene: TRBJ2-7
abundance: -
d_gene: -
v_gene: TRBV12-3/TRBV12-4

CDR3aa: CASRRRSVGYEQYF
CDR3nt: TGTGCCAGCAGACGGCGAAGCGTTGGCTACGAGCAGTACTTC
j_gene: TRBJ2-7
abundance: -
d_gene: -
v_gene: TRBV5-6

CDR3aa: CASSPLMGQGGYEQYF
CDR3nt: TGTGCCAGCAGCCCCCTGATGGGACAGGGAGGTTACGAGCAGTACTTC
j_gene: TRBJ2-7
abundance: -
d_gene: TRBD1
v_gene: TRBV7-9

CDR3aa: CATGGPNTGELFF
CDR3nt: TGTGCCACGGGGGGCCCGAACACCGGGGAGCTGTTTTTT
j_gene: TRBJ2-2
abundance: -
d_gene: -
v_gene: TRBV2

CDR3aa: CSVAPTGEGGYTF
CDR3nt: TGCAGCGTTGCCCCGACAGGGGAGGGTGGCTACACCTTC
j_gene: TRBJ1-2
abundance: -
d_gene: TRBD1
v_gene: TRBV29-1

CDR3aa: CASSFGGKGETQYF
CDR3nt: TGTGCCAGCAGTTTCGGGGGGAAGGGGGAGACCCAGTACTTC
j_gene: TRBJ2-5
abundance: once
d_gene: TRBD2
v_gene: TRBV5-4

CDR3aa: CATEGPGQGNEQFF
CDR3nt: TGTGCCACCGAGGGCCCGGGGCAGGGGAATGAGCAGTTCTTC
j_gene: TRBJ2-1
abundance: -
d_gene: -
v_gene: TRBV24-1

CDR3aa: CASSVLDRAGGNTIYF
CDR3nt: TGTGCCAGCAGCGTATTAGACAGGGCCGGTGGAAACACCATATATTTT
j_gene: TRBJ1-3
abundance: -
d_gene: TRBD1
v_gene: TRBV7-9

CDR3aa: CASSEIRTGTLSYGYTF
CDR3nt: TGTGCCAGCAGTGAAATAAGGACAGGGACCTTGTCCTATGGCTACACCTTC
j_gene: TRBJ1-2
abundance: -
d_gene: TRBD1
v_gene: TRBV2

CDR3aa: CASREDRGGTEAFF
CDR3nt: TGTGCCAGCAGGGAGGACAGGGGAGGTACTGAAGCTTTCTTT
j_gene: TRBJ1-1
abundance: -
d_gene: TRBD1
v_gene: TRBV2

CDR3aa: CSVEGAGGYTF
CDR3nt: TGCAGCGTTGAGGGGGCTGGAGGCTACACCTTC
j_gene: TRBJ1-2
abundance: -
d_gene: -
v_gene: TRBV29-1

CDR3aa: CASSQDYWGMARGGSYEQYF
CDR3nt: TGTGCCAGCAGCCAAGACTATTGGGGGATGGCTCGCGGGGGCTCCTACGAGCAGTACTTC
j_gene: TRBJ2-7
abundance: -
d_gene: TRBD2
v_gene: TRBV3-1/TRBV3-2

CDR3aa: CASSPVAGARTEAFF
CDR3nt: TGTGCCAGCAGCCCGGTCGCGGGGGCTAGGACTGAAGCTTTCTTT
j_gene: TRBJ1-1
abundance: -
d_gene: -
v_gene: TRBV11-2

CDR3aa: CASSPQTRDTRPQHF
CDR3nt: TGTGCCAGCAGTCCCCAGACCAGGGACACTCGGCCCCAGCATTTT
j_gene: TRBJ1-5
abundance: -
d_gene: -
v_gene: TRBV28

CDR3aa: CATSDSRLAGEKNEQFF
CDR3nt: TGTGCCACCAGTGATTCCCGACTAGCGGGGGAAAAAAATGAGCAGTTCTTC
j_gene: TRBJ2-1
abundance: -
d_gene: TRBD2
v_gene: TRBV24-1

CDR3aa: CASSDPGHANSPLHF
CDR3nt: TGTGCCAGCAGTGACCCGGGACATGCCAATTCACCCCTCCACTTT
j_gene: TRBJ1-6
abundance: -
d_gene: -
v_gene: TRBV2

CDR3aa: CASSERTGSQETQYF
CDR3nt: TGTGCCAGCAGTGAAAGGACAGGTTCGCAAGAGACCCAGTACTTC
j_gene: TRBJ2-5
abundance: -
d_gene: TRBD1
v_gene: TRBV25-1

CDR3aa: CATSDSGHSRTDTQYF
CDR3nt: TGTGCCACCAGTGACTCGGGACACTCCCGCACAGATACGCAGTATTTT
j_gene: TRBJ2-3
abundance: -
d_gene: -
v_gene: TRBV24-1

CDR3aa: CASSPEEHRFPGELFF
CDR3nt: TGCGCCAGCAGCCCCGAAGAACACCGCTTCCCCGGGGAGCTGTTTTTT
j_gene: TRBJ2-2
abundance: -
d_gene: -
v_gene: TRBV5-1

CDR3aa: CASSPVTSPRNEQFF
CDR3nt: TGTGCCAGCAGCCCCGTGACTAGCCCGAGGAATGAGCAGTTCTTC
j_gene: TRBJ2-1
abundance: -
d_gene: TRBD2
v_gene: TRBV7-3

CDR3aa: CASSILGGIDSPLHF
CDR3nt: TGTGCCAGTAGTATCTTAGGGGGCATTGATTCACCCCTCCACTTT
j_gene: TRBJ1-6
abundance: -
d_gene: TRBD1
v_gene: TRBV19

CDR3aa: CASRWGGDEKLFF
CDR3nt: TGTGCCAGCAGGTGGGGAGGTGATGAAAAACTGTTTTTT
j_gene: TRBJ1-4
abundance: many
d_gene: -
v_gene: TRBV27

CDR3aa: CASSPGQGYQPQHF
CDR3nt: TGTGCCAGCTCACCCGGACAGGGCTATCAGCCCCAGCATTTT
j_gene: TRBJ1-5
abundance: -
d_gene: TRBD1
v_gene: TRBV18

CDR3aa: CASSRTANTEAFF
CDR3nt: TGCGCCAGCAGCCGGACAGCGAACACTGAAGCTTTCTTT
j_gene: TRBJ1-1
abundance: -
d_gene: -
v_gene: TRBV5-1

CDR3aa: CASSLARTGGEQFF
CDR3nt: TGCGCCAGCAGCTTGGCCAGGACAGGGGGTGAGCAGTTCTTC
j_gene: TRBJ2-1
abundance: -
d_gene: TRBD1
v_gene: TRBV5-1

CDR3aa: CASSLGGNNQPQHF
CDR3nt: TGTGCCAGCAGCTTAGGAGGCAATAATCAGCCCCAGCATTTT
j_gene: TRBJ1-5
abundance: few
d_gene: -
v_gene: TRBV7-9

CDR3aa: CAWNVGTGKQYF
CDR3nt: TGTGCCTGGAATGTCGGGACTGGGAAGCAGTACTTC
j_gene: TRBJ2-7
abundance: once
d_gene: -
v_gene: TRBV30

CDR3aa: CAGRQGLGEQYF
CDR3nt: TGTGCCGGACGACAGGGGCTGGGGGAGCAGTACTTC
j_gene: TRBJ2-7
abundance: -
d_gene: TRBD1
v_gene: TRBV6-5

CDR3aa: CASSLLLQETQYF
CDR3nt: TGTGCCAGCAGCTTGTTACTGCAAGAGACCCAGTACTTC
j_gene: TRBJ2-5
abundance: -
d_gene: -
v_gene: TRBV5-5

CDR3aa: CASRAQGAFLYNEQFF
CDR3nt: TGTGCCAGCAGAGCACAGGGGGCCTTTTTATACAATGAGCAGTTCTTC
j_gene: TRBJ2-1
abundance: once
d_gene: TRBD1
v_gene: TRBV2

CDR3aa: CATSDATSTNEKLFF
CDR3nt: TGTGCCACCAGTGACGCGACTTCAACTAATGAAAAACTGTTTTTT
j_gene: TRBJ1-4
abundance: -
d_gene: -
v_gene: TRBV24-1

CDR3aa: CSVLSGGNEQFF
CDR3nt: TGCAGCGTTTTGTCAGGGGGCAATGAGCAGTTCTTC
j_gene: TRBJ2-1
abundance: -
d_gene: TRBD1
v_gene: TRBV29-1

CDR3aa: CASSYLPTGPTGIYGYTF
CDR3nt: TGTGCCAGCAGTTACCTACCGACAGGCCCCACCGGTATCTATGGCTACACCTTC
j_gene: TRBJ1-2
abundance: -
d_gene: -
v_gene: TRBV6-2/TRBV6-3